This T cell receptor beta chain was documented in a study of T-cell reconstitution after alpha-beta-depleted transplantation in children. Study outcomes and limitations: About two months after transplant, alpha-beta T cells reportedly came from several hundred expanded graft clones.

The CDR3 covers 18 residues. For this clonotype: Antigen specificity is unknown.

Preparation of the TCRbeta library was carried out with unique molecular identifiers. TCRdb itself ran the PCR reads through MiXCR, one entry per CDR3 protein. The table shows 200,000 to 300,000 distinct CDR3 sequences, with roughly 26% occurring only once. This clonotype originated in a girl aged 2-10 years with Fanconi anemia, due to receive a stem cell transplant. The chain recombines TRBV21-1 with TRBJ2-5; the tabulated D call, TRBD2, remains unverified against the DNA. TRBV21-1 is marked as a pseudogene. The source was PBMCs, collected before TCRalphabeta/CD19-depleted stem cell transplant. The CDR3 loop reads CASSKINGNSGKQETQYF. DNA for the CDR3: TGTGCCAGCAGCAAAATTAATGGGAATAGCGGGAAGCAAGAGACCCAGTACTTC.